This T cell receptor beta chain derives from a study of identical twins (dated by TCRdb to the mid-2010s). At the level of the whole study: TCR alpha and beta repertoires from monozygotic twins, unrelated adults of various ages and cord blood were deep-sequenced to test whether fetal clonotypes persist. Replicate twin experiments were performed at different times using different library preparation protocols to rule out contamination.

Library prep was done by 5' RACE. The sequencing machine was an Illumina HiSeq 2000. A universal primer binding site was added through template switching, and the final cDNA carried a unique molecular identifier so that TCR cDNA molecules could be counted accurately. First-strand cDNA for TCR alpha and beta chains was synthesized from specific primers in the conserved constant-segment region. To control for contamination, every cDNA library carried two barcodes: a SMART-Mk sample barcode plus Illumina barcodes. TruSeq adapter sequences and Illumina sample barcodes were added in two successive PCR steps. TCR alpha and beta cDNA libraries were sequenced on the Illumina HiSeq platform with custom primers. The original methods were these. MiGEC processed the raw reads to extract unique molecular identifiers, while MiXCR was used to determine the CDR3 positions. For each individual, recombination models were inferred using an EM algorithm with the repgenHMM and IGoR tools. Shared clonotypes were analyzed with the tcR package in R, and sharing was normalized by the product of cloneset sizes. Out-of-frame nonproductive sequences were analyzed to study raw recombination free of thymic and clonal selection effects. Clones were called with MiXCR by TCRdb after fastp trimmed the public reads at Q25, and only in-frame beta chains were retained. Under each unique CDR3 protein, matching rows form one entry showing the most common genes and DNA. The V and J calls were determined by TCRdb, not by the authors. This sample has approximately 680,000 distinct CDR3 sequences in its table, and about 7.6% of those were observed once. Around 1.6% of the sample rests with the top ten.

Overall study results and their limits: Zero-insertion analyses could be partly confounded by invariant T cells such as MAIT and iNKT, though diverse VJ usage argued against such confounding for most clonotypes. Excess twin sharing in beta out-of-frame sequences was weaker because fewer shared sequences lowered the signal-to-noise ratio. Because the same donors could not be followed over many years, the conclusions relied on cross-sectional statistical analysis. In monozygotic twins, out-of-frame TCR alpha sharing was systematically underestimated by recombination models, although the models agreed with sharing between unrelated individuals. Abundant cord blood beta clonotypes had fewer insertions, young adult naive repertoires showed a similar but weaker trend, and memory repertoires showed no such trend. Compared with coincidental sharing between unrelated individuals, out-of-frame TCR alpha sequences shared between twins had an excess of sequences with low generation probability.

Only healthy Caucasian donors were included. The twin cohort consisted of three pairs of female monozygotic twins, all aged roughly 18 to 30 years. RNA for TCR libraries was isolated from peripheral blood mononuclear cells. This clonotype was counted only a few times. Its antigen is still unknown. Base qualities are not recorded, but no much larger clone differs from it by a single base. These same records also appear under a second study, on yellow fever vaccine responses in identical twins. Taken from the second paper: According to the authors, the vaccine-induced T cell response in identical twins seemed to be partly convergent and partly specific to each individual. In identical twins, the study followed T cell clones that responded to the vaccine with precision.

The clonotype originates from a woman aged 18-29 years in good health. Specimen: PBMCs.

In nucleotide form, the sequence is TGCGCCAGCAGCTTGGGAGGGGAAGCTAACTATGGCTACACCTTC. Its protein reads: CASSLGGEANYGYTF. This receptor chain uses TRBV5-1 and TRBJ1-2; D gene: possibly TRBD1, on 5 matching bases. The germline V gene supplies CDR1 SGHRS and CDR2 YFSETQ. Measured from the cysteine to the phenylalanine, the CDR3 is 15 residues long. Here the CDR3 DNA is all that survives: 45 bases in frame from base 1. V is reduced by 0 bases and J by 0 bases, leaving a spacing of 9 bases between them. Reference TRBV5-1 and TRBJ1-2 proteins supply the regions before and after the CDR3; the full variable domain is: KAGVTQTPRYLIKTRGQQVTLSCSPISGHRSVSWYQQTPGQGLQFLFEYFSETQRNKGNFPGRFSGRQFSNSRSEMNVSTLELGDSALYLCASSLGGEANYGYTFGSGTRLTVV.